This T cell receptor (beta chain) is drawn from a study of CD8 T cells in ankylosing spondylitis. About this clonotype itself: What it binds is unknown.

Study findings and constraints: Certain motif variants had earlier been reported in reactive arthritis synovial fluid and blood. Clones linked to disease were reported to show significant enrichment in matched ankylosing spondylitis synovial fluid. What appeared characteristic of ankylosing spondylitis blood was a TCR beta motif of seven to nine highly homologous variants.

By quantitative 5'-RACE with molecular barcodes, the TCR beta libraries were made. TCRdb reanalysed the 5' RACE reads using MiXCR and keeps one entry per CDR3 protein. This sample has under 250,000 distinct CDR3 sequences; roughly 26% occur once, and the top ten carry under 7%. The CDR3 extends over 12 amino acids. CDR1 is LNHDA, CDR2 SQIVND, per germline (reference sequence). V was pared by 6 bases and J by 6 bases, with 9 bases between. The sample comprised blood, either unsorted or a sorted T cell fraction (not recorded which). This TCR came from a male donor with ankylosing spondylitis or in good health (not recorded which). This chain joins TRBV19 and TRBJ1-5; D remains unclear. In DNA form, the CDR3 reads TGTGCCAGTAGCGTAAGTCGTCAGCCCCAGCATTTT. Protein sequence: CASSVSRQPQHF. Filled out from reference TRBV19 and TRBJ1-5, the complete variable domain reads DGGITQSPKYLFRKEGQNVTLSCEQNLNHDAMYWYRQDPGQGLRLIYYSQIVNDFQKGDIAEGYSVSREKKESFPLTVTSAQKNPTAFYLCASSVSRQPQHFGDGTRLSIL.